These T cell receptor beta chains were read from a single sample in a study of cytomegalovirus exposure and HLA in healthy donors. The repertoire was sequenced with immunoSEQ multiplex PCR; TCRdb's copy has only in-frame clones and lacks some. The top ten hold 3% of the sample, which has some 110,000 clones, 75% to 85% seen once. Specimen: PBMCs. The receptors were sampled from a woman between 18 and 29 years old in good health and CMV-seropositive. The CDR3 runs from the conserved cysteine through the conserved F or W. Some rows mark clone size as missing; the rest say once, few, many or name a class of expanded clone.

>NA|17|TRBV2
CASSSLGQGIFGAEAFF
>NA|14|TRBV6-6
CASRLGQGKHEQYF
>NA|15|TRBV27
CASSQTGTGAYEQYF
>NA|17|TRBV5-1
CASSLVPGLAVSYEQYF
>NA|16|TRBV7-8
CASSLRRGQGGTEAFF
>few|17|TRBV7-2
CASSLHEVRTLGYEQYF
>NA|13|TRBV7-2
CASSAGGTGELFF
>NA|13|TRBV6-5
CASNDRVDQPQHF
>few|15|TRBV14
CASSQVIWQSYEQYF
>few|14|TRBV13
CASSFDRGGEKLFF
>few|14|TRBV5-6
CASSMNRGGTEAFF
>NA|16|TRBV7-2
CASSPVAWSSYNEQFF
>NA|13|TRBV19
CASVEALGQPQHF
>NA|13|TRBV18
CASLRTGQTEQYF
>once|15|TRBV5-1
CASSLGRGANTEAFF
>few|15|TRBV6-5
CASSYSRGRGEKLFF
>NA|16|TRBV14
CASSPGPWREAETQYF